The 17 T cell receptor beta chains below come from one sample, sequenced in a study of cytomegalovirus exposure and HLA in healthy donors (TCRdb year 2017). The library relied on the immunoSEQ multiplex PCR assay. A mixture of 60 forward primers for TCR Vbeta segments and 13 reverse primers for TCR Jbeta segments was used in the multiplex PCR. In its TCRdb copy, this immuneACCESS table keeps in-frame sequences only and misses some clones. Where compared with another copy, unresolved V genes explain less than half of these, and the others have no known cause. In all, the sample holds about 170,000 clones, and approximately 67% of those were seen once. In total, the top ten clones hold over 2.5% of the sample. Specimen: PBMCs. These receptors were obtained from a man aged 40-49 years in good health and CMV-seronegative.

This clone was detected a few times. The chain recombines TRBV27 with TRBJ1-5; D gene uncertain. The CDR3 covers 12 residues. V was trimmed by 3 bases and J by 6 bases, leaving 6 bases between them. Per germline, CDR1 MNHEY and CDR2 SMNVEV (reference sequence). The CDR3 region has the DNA TGTGCCAGCAGTTTCTCCGGTCAGCCCCAGCATTTT. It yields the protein CASSFSGQPQHF.

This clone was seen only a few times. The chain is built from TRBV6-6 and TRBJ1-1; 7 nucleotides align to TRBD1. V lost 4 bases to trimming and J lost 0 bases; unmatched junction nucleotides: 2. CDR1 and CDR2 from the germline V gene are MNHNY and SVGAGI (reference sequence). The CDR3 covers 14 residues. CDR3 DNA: TGTGCCAGCAGTTCACAGGGGTTGAACACTGAAGCTTTCTTT. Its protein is CASSSQGLNTEAFF.

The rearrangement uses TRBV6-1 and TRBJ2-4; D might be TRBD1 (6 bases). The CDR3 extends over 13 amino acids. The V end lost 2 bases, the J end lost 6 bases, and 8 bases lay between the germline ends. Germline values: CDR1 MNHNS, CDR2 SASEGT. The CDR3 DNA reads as TGTGCCAGCAGTGAACCGGACAGAAACATTCAGTACTTC. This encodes CASSEPDRNIQYF.

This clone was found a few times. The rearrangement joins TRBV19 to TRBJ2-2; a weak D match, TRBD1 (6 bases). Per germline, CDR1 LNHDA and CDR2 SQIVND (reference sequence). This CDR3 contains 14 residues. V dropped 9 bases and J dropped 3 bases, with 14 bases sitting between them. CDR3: CASGQGSHTGELFF. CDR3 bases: TGTGCCAGCGGCCAGGGGAGTCACACCGGGGAGCTGTTTTTT.

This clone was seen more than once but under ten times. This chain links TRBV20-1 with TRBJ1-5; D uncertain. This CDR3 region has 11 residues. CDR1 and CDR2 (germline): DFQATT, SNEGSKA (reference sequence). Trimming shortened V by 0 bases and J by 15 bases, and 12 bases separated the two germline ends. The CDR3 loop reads CSARDKAISHF. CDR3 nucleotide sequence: TGCAGTGCTAGAGACAAAGCTATATCGCATTTT.

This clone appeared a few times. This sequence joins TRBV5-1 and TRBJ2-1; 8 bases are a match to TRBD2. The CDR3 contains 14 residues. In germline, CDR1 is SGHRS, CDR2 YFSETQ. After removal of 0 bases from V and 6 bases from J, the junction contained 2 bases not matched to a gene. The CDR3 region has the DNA TGCGCCAGCAGCTTGGGGACTAGCTCCAATGAGCAGTTCTTC. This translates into CASSLGTSSNEQFF.

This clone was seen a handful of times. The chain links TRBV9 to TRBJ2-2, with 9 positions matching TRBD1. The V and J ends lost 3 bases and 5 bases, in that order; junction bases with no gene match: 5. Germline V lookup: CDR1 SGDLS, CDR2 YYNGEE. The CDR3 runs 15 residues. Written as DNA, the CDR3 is TGTGCCAGCAGCGCCGGGACAGGGCCTACCGGGGAGCTGTTTTTT. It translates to CASSAGTGPTGELFF.

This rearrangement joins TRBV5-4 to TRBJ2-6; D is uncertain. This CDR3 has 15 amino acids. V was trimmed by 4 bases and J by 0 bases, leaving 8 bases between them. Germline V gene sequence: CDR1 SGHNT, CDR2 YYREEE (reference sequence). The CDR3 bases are TGTGCCAGCAGCCTTATTTCCTCTGGGGCCAACGTCCTGACTTTC. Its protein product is CASSLISSGANVLTF. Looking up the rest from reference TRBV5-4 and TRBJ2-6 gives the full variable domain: ETGVTQSPTHLIKTRGQQVTLRCSSQSGHNTVSWYQQALGQGPQFIFQYYREEENGRGNFPPRFSGLQFPNYSSELNVNALELDDSALYLCASSLISSGANVLTFGAGSRLTVL.

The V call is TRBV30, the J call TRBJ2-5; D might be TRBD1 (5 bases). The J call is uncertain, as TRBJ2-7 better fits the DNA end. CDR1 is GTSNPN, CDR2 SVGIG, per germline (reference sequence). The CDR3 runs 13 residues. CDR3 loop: CAWSQDTYNEQYF. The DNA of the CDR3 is TGTGCCTGGAGTCAGGACACTTACAACGAGCAGTACTTC.

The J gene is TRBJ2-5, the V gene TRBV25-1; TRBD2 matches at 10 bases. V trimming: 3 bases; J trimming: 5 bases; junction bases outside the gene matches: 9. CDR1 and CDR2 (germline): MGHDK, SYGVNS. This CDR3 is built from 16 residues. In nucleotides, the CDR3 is TGTGCCAGCAGTGATGCTAGCGGGGGTCATCAGGAGACCCAGTACTTC. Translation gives CASSDASGGHQETQYF.

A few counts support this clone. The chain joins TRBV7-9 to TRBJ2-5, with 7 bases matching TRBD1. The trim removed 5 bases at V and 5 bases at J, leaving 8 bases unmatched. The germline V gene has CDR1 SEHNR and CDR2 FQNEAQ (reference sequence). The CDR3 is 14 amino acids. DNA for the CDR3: TGTGCCAGCAGCCCCCAACAGGGGAAGGAGACCCAGTACTTC. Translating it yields CASSPQQGKETQYF. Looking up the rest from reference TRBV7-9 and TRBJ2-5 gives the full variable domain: DTGVSQNPRHKITKRGQNVTFRCDPISEHNRLYWYRQTLGQGPEFLTYFQNEAQLEKSRLLSDRFSAERPKGSFSTLEIQRTEQGDSAMYLCASSPQQGKETQYFGPGTRLLVL.

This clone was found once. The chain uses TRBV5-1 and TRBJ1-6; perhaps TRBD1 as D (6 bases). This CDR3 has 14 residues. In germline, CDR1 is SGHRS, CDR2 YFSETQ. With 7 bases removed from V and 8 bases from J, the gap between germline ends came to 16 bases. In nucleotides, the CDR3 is TGCGCCAGCTCTTACAGGGTCGGGGATTCACCCCTCCACTTT. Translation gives CASSYRVGDSPLHF. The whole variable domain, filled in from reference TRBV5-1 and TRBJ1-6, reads KAGVTQTPRYLIKTRGQQVTLSCSPISGHRSVSWYQQTPGQGLQFLFEYFSETQRNKGNFPGRFSGRQFSNSRSEMNVSTLELGDSALYLCASSYRVGDSPLHFGNGTRLTVT.

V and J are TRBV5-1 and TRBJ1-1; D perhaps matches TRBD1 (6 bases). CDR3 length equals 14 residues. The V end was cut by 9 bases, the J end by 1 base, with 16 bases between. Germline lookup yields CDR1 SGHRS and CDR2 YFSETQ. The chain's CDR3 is CATRGDPGNTEAFF. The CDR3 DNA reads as TGCGCCACCAGGGGAGACCCAGGGAACACTGAAGCTTTCTTT.

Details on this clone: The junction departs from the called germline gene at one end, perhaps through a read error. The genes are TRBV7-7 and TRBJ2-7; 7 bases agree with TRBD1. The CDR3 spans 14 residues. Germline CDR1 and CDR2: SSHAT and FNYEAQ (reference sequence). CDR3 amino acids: CASSLFQGEYEQYF. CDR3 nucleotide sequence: TGTGCTAGCAGCTTATTCCAGGGGGAATACGAGCAGTACTTC.

CDR3 nucleotides: TGTGCCAGCAGCTTAGCAGGGGATAATGAAAAACTGTTTTTT. Encoded protein: CASSLAGDNEKLFF. The V gene is TRBV7-6, the J gene TRBJ1-4; TRBD1 might be the D (5 bases). This CDR3 comprises 14 residues. V shed 0 bases and J shed 4 bases, with 6 bases lying between them. Germline V CDR1 and CDR2: SGHVS, FNYEAQ. The complete variable domain, with remaining parts taken from reference TRBV7-6 and TRBJ1-4, reads GAGVSQSPRYKVTKRGQDVALRCDPISGHVSLYWYRQALGQGPEFLTYFNYEAQQDKSGLPNDRFSAERPEGSISTLTIQRTEQRDSAMYRCASSLAGDNEKLFFGSGTQLSVL.

The CDR3 sequence is CASSTGGPYEQYF. Written as DNA, the CDR3 is TGTGCCAGCAGTACAGGGGGTCCCTACGAGCAGTACTTC. This sequence joins TRBV2 and TRBJ2-7; 8 nucleotides match TRBD1. Trimming cost V 5 bases and J 2 bases; bases outside gene matches: 2. Germline V gives CDR1 SNHLY, CDR2 FYNNEI. The length of the CDR3 is 13 residues.

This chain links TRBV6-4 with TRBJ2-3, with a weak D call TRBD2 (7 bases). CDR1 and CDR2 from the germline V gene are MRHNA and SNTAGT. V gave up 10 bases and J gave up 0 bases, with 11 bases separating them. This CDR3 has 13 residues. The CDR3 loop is CATAGASTDTQYF. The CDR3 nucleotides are TGTGCCACGGCGGGGGCTAGCACAGATACGCAGTATTTT.